These 24 T cell receptor beta chains originate from one sample sequenced in a study of T cells in localized non-small cell lung cancer. The table came from immunoSEQ multiplex PCR; TCRdb's copy has only in-frame clones and leaves some out. The table includes roughly 12,000 clones, about 83% detected once. The sequencing here drew on peripheral blood, taken before any cancer treatment. The source of these receptors is a male donor aged 60 or over with stage I lung adenocarcinoma.

The rearrangement links TRBV27 to TRBJ2-7, with TRBD2 matching 9 bases. Germline V gene lookup returns CDR1 MNHEY and CDR2 SMNVEV (reference sequence). V lost 6 bases and J lost 0; bases outside the gene matches: 6. The CDR3 is 15 residues long. The CDR3 reads CASSRLAGSSYEQYF. In DNA, the CDR3 is TGTGCCAGCAGCCGGCTAGCGGGGAGCTCCTACGAGCAGTACTTC.

This clone was detected only once. The chain has TRBV28 and TRBJ2-7; 12 bases agree with TRBD2. CDR1 and CDR2 (germline): MDHEN, SYDVKM. V shed 2 bases and J 3 bases; nucleotides not matched to a gene: 11. The CDR3 has 18 residues. In DNA form, the CDR3 reads TGTGCCAGCAGTTTAGAGCTAGCGGGAGGGCCGCGGGTCTACGAGCAGTACTTC. This sequence encodes CASSLELAGGPRVYEQYF.

The genes are TRBV19 and TRBJ1-2; no definite D call. This CDR3 region has 12 residues. The V end lost 4 bases, the J end lost 3 bases, and 6 bases lay between the germline ends. Germline CDR1 and CDR2: LNHDA and SQIVND (reference sequence). CDR3 sequence reads: CASSSVDYGYTF. In DNA, the CDR3 is TGTGCCAGTAGTAGTGTTGACTATGGCTACACCTTC.

CDR3 amino acids: CASSENGGRWGQGSSREGKLFF. CDR3 coding DNA: TGTGCCAGCAGTGAAAATGGGGGACGGTGGGGACAGGGATCTTCGAGGGAGGGGAAACTGTTTTTT. The chain links TRBV6-1 to TRBJ1-4; 9 bases fit TRBD1. V shed 2 bases, J shed 11 bases, and the junction held 30 bases outside the gene matches. The CDR3 has 22 amino acids. CDR1 is MNHNS, CDR2 SASEGT, per germline.

The CDR3 sequence is CASSLVGQGGETQYF. CDR3 sequence (DNA): TGCGCCAGCAGCTTGGTTGGTCAGGGTGGAGAGACCCAGTACTTC. The chain uses TRBV5-1 and TRBJ2-5; D perhaps matches TRBD1 (5 bases). Germline values: CDR1 SGHRS, CDR2 YFSETQ. This CDR3 is built from 15 residues. Trimming left V 0 bases short and J 4 bases short, with 13 bases between.

The chain links TRBV19 to TRBJ1-5, with TRBD1 identical over 7 bases. This CDR3 has 14 residues. Trimming took 3 bases from V and 3 from J; bases not matched to a gene: 2. Germline V gene lookup returns CDR1 LNHDA and CDR2 SQIVND (reference sequence). DNA of the CDR3: TGTGCCAGTAGTATGACAGGGTCCAATCAGCCCCAGCATTTT. This sequence encodes CASSMTGSNQPQHF.

V and J are TRBV7-2 and TRBJ2-7; D may be TRBD2 (6 bases). The CDR3 consists of 16 residues. Trimming took off 1 base at V and 1 base at J, with 14 bases between the two ends. The germline CDR1 and CDR2 sequences are SGHTA and FQGNSA. This chain's CDR3 is CASSLGVGSGSYEQYF. The DNA of the CDR3 is TGTGCCAGCAGCTTAGGGGTGGGTAGCGGTTCCTACGAGCAGTACTTC. Supplemented by reference TRBV7-2 and TRBJ2-7, the full variable domain reads GAGVSQSPSNKVTEKGKDVELRCDPISGHTALYWYRQSLGQGLEFLIYFQGNSAPDKSGLPSDRFSAERTGGSVSTLTIQRTQQEDSAVYLCASSLGVGSGSYEQYFGPGTRLTVT.

The chain uses TRBV18 and TRBJ1-3; no clear D gene. Trimming pared 6 bases from V and 2 bases from J, leaving 11 bases between. The CDR3 consists of 14 residues. Germline V lookup: CDR1 KGHSH, CDR2 LQKENI. The DNA for the CDR3 is TGTGCCAGCTCTTTTCGGGAGACTGGAAACACCATATATTTT. It translates to CASSFRETGNTIYF.

Concerning this clone itself: Other DNA sequences from this sample encode an identical CDR3 as well. J is TRBJ2-5 and V is TRBV14, with 7 bases matching TRBD2. Germline CDR1 is SGHDN and CDR2 is FVKESK. The CDR3 length is 15 residues. Trimming took 2 bases from V and 5 from J; bases not matched to a gene: 8. The CDR3 protein is CASSQYTSVLETQYF. CDR3 nucleotides: TGTGCCAGCAGCCAATATACTAGCGTCTTGGAGACCCAGTACTTC. Combining the CDR3 with reference TRBV14 and TRBJ2-5 gives the whole variable domain EAGVTQFPSHSVIEKGQTVTLRCDPISGHDNLYWYRRVMGKEIKFLLHFVKESKQDESGMPNNRFLAERTGGTYSTLKVQPAELEDSGVYFCASSQYTSVLETQYFGPGTRLLVL.

This clone was counted a single time. The V gene is TRBV5-1, the J gene TRBJ1-5; D remains ambiguous. The V gene's germline CDR1 is SGHRS and CDR2 YFSETQ. This CDR3 is built from 15 residues. The V end lost 7 bases, the J end lost 3 bases, and 17 bases lay between the germline ends. In DNA, the CDR3 is TGCGCCAGCCGCCCGGACGTTTCCCTCAATCAGCCCCAGCATTTT. Its protein product is CASRPDVSLNQPQHF.

The chain employs TRBV6-1 and TRBJ1-5; 7 nucleotides line up with TRBD1. The CDR3 contains 18 residues. CDR1 is MNHNS and CDR2 is SASEGT in the germline V gene. Losses at the gene ends were 4 bases for V and 2 bases for J; bases not matched to a gene: 14. Here the CDR3 DNA reads TGTGCCAGCAGTGTGGTGACAGGGAGCCCGGGGGGCAATCAGCCCCAGCATTTT. Amino acid sequence: CASSVVTGSPGGNQPQHF.

This clone is a singleton in its sample. V gene TRBV4-1 combines with J gene TRBJ1-5, with 9 bases that match TRBD1. This CDR3 contains 16 residues. The junction had 10 bases not matched to a gene; V was cut back by 4 bases and J by 6 bases. Per the germline V gene, CDR1 is MGHRA and CDR2 is YSYEKL. The CDR3, as DNA: TGCGCCAGCAGCCGAGTACCATACAGGGGGCCTCAGCCCCAGCATTTT. It encodes CASSRVPYRGPQPQHF.

The sample holds a few counts of this clone. The chain couples TRBV30 to TRBJ2-7; the D gene could be TRBD1 or TRBD2 (5 bases each). V lost 0 bases and J 2 bases, leaving 11 bases between the germline ends. Germline CDR1 GTSNPN, CDR2 SVGIG (reference sequence). This CDR3 contains 14 residues. CDR3 sequence reads: CAWSVGTGPYEQYF. In DNA form, the CDR3 reads TGTGCCTGGAGTGTGGGAACGGGACCCTACGAGCAGTACTTC. The complete variable domain, with remaining parts taken from reference TRBV30 and TRBJ2-7, reads SQTIHQWPATLVQPVGSPLSLECTVEGTSNPNLYWYRQAAGRGLQLLFYSVGIGQISSEVPQNLSASRPQDRQFILSSKKLLLSDSGFYLCAWSVGTGPYEQYFGPGTRLTVT.

The rearrangement links TRBV29-1 to TRBJ2-1, with TRBD2 identical over 12 bases. Trimming removed 4 bases from V and 6 bases from J; junction bases left unmatched: 7. The CDR3 sequence is 15 residues long. The germline CDR1 and CDR2 sequences are SQVTM and ANQGSEA. This chain's CDR3 is CSVGGLAGFINEQFF. As DNA, the CDR3 is TGCAGCGTTGGAGGACTAGCGGGATTCATCAATGAGCAGTTCTTC.

CDR3 amino acids: CARDFRFPSYEQYF. The DNA of the CDR3 is TGTGCTAGAGATTTCAGATTCCCTTCCTACGAGCAGTACTTC. The chain links TRBV12-5 to TRBJ2-7; no clear D. Trimming removed 9 bases from V and 1 base from J, with 16 bases in between. The CDR3 contains 14 residues. Germline V gene sequence: CDR1 LGHNT, CDR2 FRNRAP.

In this sample, this clone turned up once. The chain joins TRBV25-1 to TRBJ2-7, with 9 bases fitting TRBD1. CDR3 length: 16 amino acids. The ends lost 4 bases at V and 3 bases at J; junction bases unmatched: 10. Germline CDR1 MGHDK, CDR2 SYGVNS. Here the CDR3 reads CASSATPGQGIYEQYF. CDR3 DNA sequence: TGTGCCAGCAGTGCAACCCCGGGACAGGGCATCTACGAGCAGTACTTC.

The chain combines TRBV7-9 with TRBJ2-1; 12 bases fit TRBD2. Losses at the gene ends were 5 bases for V and 5 bases for J; bases not matched to a gene: 10. The CDR3 extends over 17 amino acids. Germline V lookup: CDR1 SEHNR, CDR2 FQNEAQ (reference sequence). CDR3 amino acids: CASSTRRLAGENNEQFF. The CDR3 nucleotides are TGTGCCAGCAGCACGCGACGACTAGCGGGAGAGAACAATGAGCAGTTCTTC.

The rearrangement uses TRBV6-1 and TRBJ1-5; D remains unclear. The CDR3 is 14 residues long. Trimming took 3 bases from V and 6 from J, leaving 12 bases between them. The germline V gene has CDR1 MNHNS and CDR2 SASEGT. The CDR3 protein is CASSDTPVVQPQHF. In nucleotides, the CDR3 is TGTGCCAGCAGTGATACACCGGTAGTTCAGCCCCAGCATTTT.

The gene calls are TRBV15 and TRBJ2-7; D tentatively fits TRBD1 or TRBD2 (6 bases each). Trimming took off 0 bases at V and 6 bases at J, with 18 bases between the two ends. CDR3 length equals 16 residues. Germline CDR1 reads LNHNV; CDR2 reads YYDKDF (reference sequence). The CDR3 DNA reads TGTGCCACCAGCAGAGATGGGACGGGGGCTCTTGGCGAGCAGTACTTC. This encodes CATSRDGTGALGEQYF.

The V gene is TRBV6-5, the J gene TRBJ2-3, with 8 nucleotides matching TRBD2. Germline-derived CDR1 and CDR2 are MNHEY and SVGAGI. The trim removed 6 bases at V and 0 bases at J, leaving 5 bases unmatched. CDR3 length: 15 amino acids. CDR3 residues: CASRLADTSTDTQYF. The DNA of the CDR3 is TGTGCCAGCAGACTAGCGGATACTAGCACAGATACGCAGTATTTT.

The chain uses TRBV6-6 and TRBJ2-7; 10 bases line up with TRBD2. The junction had 8 bases not matched to a gene; V was cut back by 6 bases and J by 3 bases. The germline V gene encodes CDR1 MNHNY and CDR2 SVGAGI (reference sequence). CDR3 length: 15 amino acids. For the CDR3, the DNA is TGTGCCAGCAGCTGGGGACTAGCGAATTACTACGAGCAGTACTTC. This codes for CASSWGLANYYEQYF.

The chain's CDR3 is CASTPTQGRNQPQHF. In nucleotides, the CDR3 is TGTGCCAGCACCCCCACGCAGGGGCGGAATCAGCCCCAGCATTTT. The chain links TRBV6-5 to TRBJ1-5, with D possibly TRBD1 on 6 matching bases. Germline CDR1 reads MNHEY; CDR2 reads SVGAGI. The CDR3 runs 15 residues. Trimming removed 7 bases from V and 4 bases from J, with 17 bases in between.

This chain links TRBV10-3 with TRBJ2-1, with 7 bases aligning to TRBD1. The J segment lost 3 bases and the V segment lost 7 bases, leaving 6 bases of the junction unmatched. The CDR3 covers 14 residues. The germline V gene encodes CDR1 ENHRY and CDR2 SYGVKD. CDR3 in DNA: TGTGCCATCACCGACAGGGACCTCTACAATGAGCAGTTCTTC. This sequence encodes CAITDRDLYNEQFF.

This chain connects TRBV5-5 to TRBJ2-1; 12 bases agree with TRBD2. Trimming took 0 bases from V and 9 from J; bases not matched to a gene: 4. CDR3 length: 15 amino acids. Germline V lookup: CDR1 SGHKS, CDR2 YYEKEE (reference sequence). In nucleotides, the CDR3 is TGTGCCAGCAGCTTGGGACTAGCGGGAGTGAGTGAGCAGTTCTTC. Translation: CASSLGLAGVSEQFF.